Listed below are T cell receptor beta chains from one sample, sequenced in a study of T cell responses to AZD1222 COVID-19 vaccine. Assay used: immunoSEQ multiplex PCR; TCRdb lists only in-frame clones, some missing. Altogether around 180,000 clones are present, almost 95% being singletons, with the ten largest covering roughly a tenth. Sequences were derived from peripheral blood, sampled on day 0 of AZD1222 vaccination. The source of these receptors is an adult in good health. Each CDR3 is given with its conserved first and last residue. D genes are given only for firm matches. Size is omitted from some rows. Given values are once, few, many or a class for expanded clones.

j_gene: TRBJ2-7; v_gene: TRBV28; abundance: NA; d_gene: TRBD2; CDR3aa: CASRPPGLAGGSYEQYF; CDR3nt: TGTGCCAGCAGACCCCCGGGACTAGCGGGAGGGAGCTACGAGCAGTACTTC
j_gene: TRBJ1-4; v_gene: TRBV3-1/TRBV3-2; abundance: NA; d_gene: TRBD1; CDR3aa: CASSARQGTNEKLFF; CDR3nt: TGTGCCAGCAGCGCTCGACAGGGAACTAATGAAAAACTGTTTTTT
j_gene: TRBJ1-6; v_gene: TRBV7-2; abundance: NA; d_gene: NA; CDR3aa: CASSLGVNSPLHF; CDR3nt: TGTGCCAGCAGCTTGGGGGTAAATTCACCCCTCCACTTT
j_gene: TRBJ2-1; v_gene: TRBV29-1; abundance: NA; d_gene: NA; CDR3aa: CSVAPRGAYNEQFF; CDR3nt: TGCAGCGTGGCCCCGAGGGGGGCCTACAATGAGCAGTTCTTC
j_gene: TRBJ2-6; v_gene: TRBV7-2; abundance: NA; d_gene: NA; CDR3aa: CASSFFIAGTGANVLTF; CDR3nt: TGTGCCAGCAGCTTTTTTATTGCAGGGACTGGGGCCAACGTCCTGACTTTC
j_gene: TRBJ1-5; v_gene: TRBV28; abundance: NA; d_gene: TRBD1; CDR3aa: CASRTGAPAQPQHF; CDR3nt: TGTGCCAGCCGGACAGGGGCGCCTGCCCAGCCCCAGCATTTT
j_gene: TRBJ1-1; v_gene: TRBV11-1; abundance: NA; d_gene: NA; CDR3aa: CASSLQGSNTEAFF; CDR3nt: TGTGCCAGCAGCTTACAGGGTTCGAACACTGAAGCTTTCTTT
j_gene: TRBJ1-4; v_gene: TRBV10-3; abundance: NA; d_gene: NA; CDR3aa: CATTDQGSTTNEKLFF; CDR3nt: TGTGCCACCACTGATCAGGGGTCAACAACTAATGAAAAACTGTTTTTT
j_gene: TRBJ2-1; v_gene: TRBV27; abundance: NA; d_gene: NA; CDR3aa: CASSRTLGLNEQFF; CDR3nt: TGTGCCAGCTCCCGGACACTAGGACTCAATGAGCAGTTCTTC
j_gene: TRBJ1-1; v_gene: TRBV18; abundance: NA; d_gene: NA; CDR3aa: CASSVAGLNTEAFF; CDR3nt: TGTGCCAGCTCCGTGGCCGGTTTGAACACTGAAGCTTTCTTT
j_gene: TRBJ1-1; v_gene: TRBV6-2/TRBV6-3; abundance: NA; d_gene: NA; CDR3aa: CASSRPSWTEAFF; CDR3nt: TGTGCCAGCAGTCGACCCTCGTGGACTGAAGCTTTCTTT
j_gene: TRBJ2-5; v_gene: TRBV24-1; abundance: NA; d_gene: TRBD2; CDR3aa: CATSGTPTSWSRETQYF; CDR3nt: TGTGCCACCAGTGGAACCCCGACTAGCTGGAGTAGGGAGACCCAGTACTTC
j_gene: TRBJ1-2; v_gene: TRBV7-2; abundance: NA; d_gene: TRBD1; CDR3aa: CASSSFRGRVDGYTF; CDR3nt: TGTGCCAGCAGCTCCTTCAGGGGGCGAGTCGACGGCTACACCTTC
j_gene: TRBJ2-4; v_gene: TRBV18; abundance: NA; d_gene: NA; CDR3aa: CASSPRLLLLAKNIQYF; CDR3nt: TGTGCCAGCTCACCACGGTTATTGCTTTTAGCCAAAAACATTCAGTACTTC
j_gene: TRBJ1-2; v_gene: TRBV30; abundance: NA; d_gene: NA; CDR3aa: CAWSTENYGYTF; CDR3nt: TGTGCCTGGAGTACGGAAAACTATGGCTACACCTTC
j_gene: TRBJ2-1; v_gene: TRBV7-3; abundance: NA; d_gene: NA; CDR3aa: CASSLDGGNEQFF; CDR3nt: TGTGCCAGCAGCTTAGACGGCGGGAATGAGCAGTTCTTC
j_gene: TRBJ1-5; v_gene: TRBV28; abundance: once; d_gene: NA; CDR3aa: CASSLVGSPTNQPQHF; CDR3nt: TGTGCCAGCAGTTTGGTGGGTAGCCCCACTAATCAGCCCCAGCATTTT
j_gene: TRBJ1-2; v_gene: TRBV29-1; abundance: NA; d_gene: NA; CDR3aa: CSVTGGTNYGYTF; CDR3nt: TGCAGCGTAACGGGGGGTACGAACTATGGCTACACCTTC
j_gene: TRBJ2-1; v_gene: TRBV9; abundance: NA; d_gene: TRBD2; CDR3aa: CASSVVGGRGNEQFF; CDR3nt: TGTGCCAGCAGCGTAGTGGGCGGGAGGGGTAATGAGCAGTTCTTC
j_gene: TRBJ2-5; v_gene: TRBV20-1; abundance: once; d_gene: TRBD2; CDR3aa: CSASPPHRLAGGLRETQYF; CDR3nt: TGCAGTGCCAGTCCTCCCCATAGACTAGCGGGAGGGTTACGGGAGACCCAGTACTTC
j_gene: TRBJ2-2; v_gene: TRBV29-1; abundance: NA; d_gene: TRBD1; CDR3aa: CSVEWLGTGGTGELFF; CDR3nt: TGCAGCGTTGAATGGCTCGGGACAGGGGGCACCGGGGAGCTGTTTTTT
j_gene: TRBJ1-3; v_gene: TRBV13; abundance: NA; d_gene: NA; CDR3aa: CASSLGTPGNTIYF; CDR3nt: TGTGCCAGCAGCCTCGGGACACCGGGAAACACCATATATTTT
j_gene: TRBJ2-6; v_gene: TRBV6-5; abundance: NA; d_gene: NA; CDR3aa: CATRGDSGANVLTF; CDR3nt: TGTGCCACCAGGGGCGACTCTGGGGCCAACGTCCTGACTTTC
j_gene: TRBJ1-2; v_gene: TRBV4-2; abundance: once; d_gene: NA; CDR3aa: CASSQVPTQETYGYTF; CDR3nt: TGTGCCAGCAGCCAAGTCCCCACACAGGAGACGTATGGCTACACCTTC
j_gene: TRBJ2-7; v_gene: TRBV5-6; abundance: NA; d_gene: NA; CDR3aa: CASSLRDNYYEQYF; CDR3nt: TGTGCCAGCAGCTTGCGGGACAACTACTACGAGCAGTACTTC
j_gene: TRBJ2-1; v_gene: TRBV11-3; abundance: NA; d_gene: TRBD2; CDR3aa: CASSLGLAGARGEQFF; CDR3nt: TGTGCCAGCAGCTTAGGCCTAGCGGGAGCTCGTGGTGAGCAGTTCTTC
j_gene: TRBJ1-5; v_gene: TRBV18; abundance: once; d_gene: NA; CDR3aa: CASSPGPSNQPQHF; CDR3nt: TGTGCCAGCTCACCGGGGCCTAGCAATCAGCCCCAGCATTTT
j_gene: TRBJ2-1; v_gene: TRBV6-6; abundance: NA; d_gene: NA; CDR3aa: CASSYPRADGGEQFF; CDR3nt: TGTGCCAGCAGTTACCCCCGGGCCGACGGGGGTGAGCAGTTCTTC
j_gene: TRBJ2-7; v_gene: TRBV11-2; abundance: NA; d_gene: NA; CDR3aa: CASSSTSYEQYF; CDR3nt: TGTGCCAGCAGCTCCACCTCCTACGAGCAGTACTTC
j_gene: TRBJ2-5; v_gene: TRBV2; abundance: NA; d_gene: NA; CDR3aa: CASSSVGRGVQETQYF; CDR3nt: TGTGCCAGCAGTTCCGTGGGCAGGGGGGTACAAGAGACCCAGTACTTC
j_gene: TRBJ1-1; v_gene: TRBV28; abundance: NA; d_gene: NA; CDR3aa: CASSFLVRSEAFF; CDR3nt: TGTGCCAGCAGTTTCTTGGTCCGCAGTGAAGCTTTCTTT
j_gene: TRBJ2-2; v_gene: TRBV5-8; abundance: NA; d_gene: NA; CDR3aa: CASSFWGNTGELFF; CDR3nt: TGTGCCAGCAGCTTCTGGGGGAACACCGGGGAGCTGTTTTTT
j_gene: TRBJ1-1; v_gene: TRBV5-1; abundance: NA; d_gene: TRBD1; CDR3aa: CASSKLIVGQGGTEAFF; CDR3nt: TGCGCCAGCAGCAAGCTTATCGTGGGACAGGGCGGCACTGAAGCTTTCTTT
j_gene: TRBJ2-1; v_gene: TRBV5-3; abundance: NA; d_gene: NA; CDR3aa: CARSLLGDAYNEQFF; CDR3nt: TGTGCCAGAAGCTTGCTGGGAGATGCCTACAATGAGCAGTTCTTC
j_gene: TRBJ2-5; v_gene: TRBV9; abundance: NA; d_gene: NA; CDR3aa: CASSRRPQSQETQYF; CDR3nt: TGTGCCAGCAGCCGACGCCCTCAGAGTCAAGAGACCCAGTACTTC
j_gene: TRBJ2-3; v_gene: TRBV2; abundance: NA; d_gene: NA; CDR3aa: CASSLSTDTQYF; CDR3nt: TGTGCCAGCAGTCTCAGCACAGATACGCAGTATTTT
j_gene: TRBJ2-3; v_gene: TRBV3-1/TRBV3-2; abundance: NA; d_gene: NA; CDR3aa: CASSQDPRGSTDTQYF; CDR3nt: TGTGCCAGCAGCCAAGATCCGAGGGGTAGCACAGATACGCAGTATTTT
j_gene: TRBJ1-5; v_gene: TRBV29-1; abundance: NA; d_gene: NA; CDR3aa: CSVGDQPQHF; CDR3nt: TGCAGCGTAGGTGATCAGCCCCAGCATTTT
j_gene: TRBJ2-7; v_gene: TRBV7-9; abundance: NA; d_gene: NA; CDR3aa: CASSLASSYEQYF; CDR3nt: TGTGCCAGCAGCTTAGCGTCCTCCTACGAGCAGTACTTC
j_gene: TRBJ2-7; v_gene: TRBV30; abundance: NA; d_gene: TRBD2; CDR3aa: CAWTRGAGTSIYEQYF; CDR3nt: TGTGCCTGGACTAGGGGTGCCGGGACTAGCATATACGAGCAGTACTTC
j_gene: TRBJ1-6; v_gene: TRBV7-2; abundance: NA; d_gene: TRBD1; CDR3aa: CASSVYRGGGSPLHF; CDR3nt: TGTGCCAGCAGCGTATACAGGGGCGGCGGTTCACCCCTCCACTTT
j_gene: TRBJ2-7; v_gene: TRBV6-5; abundance: NA; d_gene: NA; CDR3aa: CASLRTFEQYF; CDR3nt: TGTGCCAGCTTACGAACTTTCGAGCAGTACTTC
j_gene: TRBJ2-3; v_gene: TRBV7-3; abundance: NA; d_gene: NA; CDR3aa: CASSAGMATRDTQYF; CDR3nt: TGTGCCAGCAGCGCAGGGATGGCGACTAGAGATACGCAGTATTTT
j_gene: TRBJ1-3; v_gene: TRBV6-5; abundance: NA; d_gene: NA; CDR3aa: CASSSLNTIYF; CDR3nt: TGTGCCAGCAGCAGCCTTAACACCATATATTTT
j_gene: TRBJ2-3; v_gene: TRBV4-3; abundance: NA; d_gene: TRBD2; CDR3aa: CASSQDVAGASTDTQYF; CDR3nt: TGCGCCAGCAGCCAAGATGTAGCGGGTGCTAGCACAGATACGCAGTATTTT
j_gene: TRBJ2-3; v_gene: TRBV6-5; abundance: NA; d_gene: TRBD1; CDR3aa: CASNSGQGYSDTQYF; CDR3nt: TGTGCCAGCAATTCCGGACAGGGGTACTCAGATACGCAGTATTTT
j_gene: TRBJ2-3; v_gene: TRBV5-1; abundance: NA; d_gene: NA; CDR3aa: CASSFYRGYTDTQYF; CDR3nt: TGCGCCAGCAGCTTTTATCGGGGGTACACAGATACGCAGTATTTT
j_gene: TRBJ1-5; v_gene: TRBV19; abundance: NA; d_gene: TRBD1; CDR3aa: CASSIMGQGYRQPQHF; CDR3nt: TGTGCCAGTAGTATTATGGGACAGGGGTATCGCCAGCCCCAGCATTTT
j_gene: TRBJ2-3; v_gene: TRBV4-3; abundance: few; d_gene: TRBD2; CDR3aa: CASSLRTSSDTQYF; CDR3nt: TGCGCCAGCAGCCTCAGGACTAGCTCAGATACGCAGTATTTT
j_gene: TRBJ1-3; v_gene: TRBV28; abundance: NA; d_gene: NA; CDR3aa: CASSTTAVSGNTIYF; CDR3nt: TGTGCCAGCAGCACGACAGCAGTCTCTGGAAACACCATATATTTT
j_gene: TRBJ1-1; v_gene: TRBV7-9; abundance: NA; d_gene: NA; CDR3aa: CASSLEGNAEAFF; CDR3nt: TGTGCCAGCAGCTTGGAGGGGAACGCTGAAGCTTTCTTT
j_gene: TRBJ2-5; v_gene: TRBV6-1; abundance: once; d_gene: NA; CDR3aa: CASSEAGLQETQYF; CDR3nt: TGTGCCAGCAGTGAAGCGGGGTTACAAGAGACCCAGTACTTC